This T cell receptor beta chain was captured in a study of Graves' ophthalmopathy and Graves' hyperthyroidism. Study-level information: Where ophthalmopathy was absent within 18 months of follow-up, hyperthyroidism was stable.

The authors diagnosed from clinical symptoms, serum thyroxine, TRAb, thyroid ultrasound and orbital computed tomography. The CDR3 has 17 amino acids. The germline V gene has CDR1 SGHVS and CDR2 FQNEAQ. Trimming took off 2 bases at V and 0 bases at J, with 13 bases between the two ends. This clonotype has more than one count but fewer than ten. Its antigen is not known. The TCR beta CDR3 regions underwent amplification from RNA transcripts. In the first round, RT-PCR was carried out with HTBI primers, and a multiplex PCR formed the second round. TCRdb passed the multiplex PCR reads through MiXCR, listing each CDR3 protein once. The table lists more than 1,000,000 distinct CDR3 sequences, less than 45% of them singletons, with around 10% in the top ten. Whole-study results and caveats: Most clonotypes expanded in thyroid above 0.001 frequency were present in blood too. Ophthalmopathy could be told apart from stable hyperthyroidism by a 13-signature model (just under 90% sensitivity, around 81% specificity).

Sequencing used peripheral blood or thyroid tissue (not recorded which). The chain joins TRBV7-8 to TRBJ2-2; weak D call: TRBD2 (6 bases). The sequence derives from an adult man with Graves' hyperthyroidism. The CDR3 sequence: CASSLFGGYANTGELFF. The CDR3 nucleotides are TGTGCCAGCAGCTTATTCGGGGGATACGCGAACACCGGGGAGCTGTTTTTT.